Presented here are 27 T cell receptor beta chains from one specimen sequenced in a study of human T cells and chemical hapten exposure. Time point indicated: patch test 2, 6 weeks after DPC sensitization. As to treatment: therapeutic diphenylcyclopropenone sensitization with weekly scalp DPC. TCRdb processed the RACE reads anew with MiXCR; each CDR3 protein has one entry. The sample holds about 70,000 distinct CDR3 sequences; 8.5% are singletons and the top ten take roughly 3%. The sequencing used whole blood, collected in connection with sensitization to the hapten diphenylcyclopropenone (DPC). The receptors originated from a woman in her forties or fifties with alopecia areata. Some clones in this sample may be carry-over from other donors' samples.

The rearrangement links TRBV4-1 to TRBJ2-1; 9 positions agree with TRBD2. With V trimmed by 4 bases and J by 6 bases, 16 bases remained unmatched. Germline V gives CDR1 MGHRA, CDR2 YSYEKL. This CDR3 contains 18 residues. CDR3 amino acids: CASSLMGGAGGLVNEQFF. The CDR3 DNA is TGCGCCAGCAGCCTGATGGGAGGCGCGGGGGGGCTAGTCAATGAGCAGTTCTTC.

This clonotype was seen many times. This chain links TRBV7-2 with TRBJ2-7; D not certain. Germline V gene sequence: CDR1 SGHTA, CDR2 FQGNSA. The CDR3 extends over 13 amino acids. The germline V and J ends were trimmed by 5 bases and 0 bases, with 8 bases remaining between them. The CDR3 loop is CASSTKSSYEQYF. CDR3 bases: TGTGCCAGCAGCACCAAAAGCTCCTACGAGCAGTACTTC.

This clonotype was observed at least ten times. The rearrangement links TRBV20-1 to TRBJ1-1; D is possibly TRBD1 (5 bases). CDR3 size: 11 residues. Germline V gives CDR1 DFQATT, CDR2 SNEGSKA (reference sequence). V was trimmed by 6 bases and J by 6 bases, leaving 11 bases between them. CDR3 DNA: TGCAGTGCCTTATCGGGGGCTGAAGCTTTCTTT. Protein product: CSALSGAEAFF.

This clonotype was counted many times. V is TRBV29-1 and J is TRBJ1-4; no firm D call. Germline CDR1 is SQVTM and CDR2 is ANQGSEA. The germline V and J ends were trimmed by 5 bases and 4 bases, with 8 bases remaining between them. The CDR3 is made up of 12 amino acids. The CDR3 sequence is CSVSPDNEKLFF. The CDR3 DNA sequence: TGCAGCGTTTCCCCAGATAATGAAAAACTGTTTTTT.

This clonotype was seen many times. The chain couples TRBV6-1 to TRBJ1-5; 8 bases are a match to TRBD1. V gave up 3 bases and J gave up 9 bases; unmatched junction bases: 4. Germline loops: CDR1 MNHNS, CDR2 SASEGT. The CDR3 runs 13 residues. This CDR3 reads CASSETGDLPQHF. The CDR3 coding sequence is TGTGCCAGCAGTGAGACAGGGGATTTGCCCCAGCATTTT.

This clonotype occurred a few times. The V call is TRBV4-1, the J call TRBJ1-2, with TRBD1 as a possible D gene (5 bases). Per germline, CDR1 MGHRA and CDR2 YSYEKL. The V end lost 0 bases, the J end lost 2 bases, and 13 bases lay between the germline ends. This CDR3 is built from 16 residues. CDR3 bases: TGCGCCAGCAGCCAAGAGGCGGCAGGGTTAAACTATGGCTACACCTTC. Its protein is CASSQEAAGLNYGYTF.

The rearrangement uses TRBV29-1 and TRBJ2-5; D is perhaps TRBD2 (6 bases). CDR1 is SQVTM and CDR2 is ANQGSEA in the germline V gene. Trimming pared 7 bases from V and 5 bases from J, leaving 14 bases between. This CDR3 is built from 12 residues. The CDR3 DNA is TGCAGCGCCCGCGCAGGGAGGGAGACCCAGTACTTC. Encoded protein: CSARAGRETQYF.

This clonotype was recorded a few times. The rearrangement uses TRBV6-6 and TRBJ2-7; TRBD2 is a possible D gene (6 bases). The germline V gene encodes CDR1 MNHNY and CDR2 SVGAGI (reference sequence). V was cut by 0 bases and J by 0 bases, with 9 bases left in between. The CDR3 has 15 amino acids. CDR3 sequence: CASSYSLASSYEQYF. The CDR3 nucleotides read TGTGCCAGCAGTTACTCACTAGCCAGCTCCTACGAGCAGTACTTC.

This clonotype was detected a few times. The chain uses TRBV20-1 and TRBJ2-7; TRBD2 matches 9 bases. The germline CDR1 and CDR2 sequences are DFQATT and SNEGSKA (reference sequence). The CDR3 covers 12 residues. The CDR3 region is CSPDAGGYEQYF. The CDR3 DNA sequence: TGCAGCCCCGACGCGGGGGGGTACGAGCAGTACTTC.

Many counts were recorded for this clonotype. As DNA, the CDR3 is TGTGCCAGCAGTTTTCGTAGCGGGGGGGCCGGTTTAGGTGTGGCCAAAAACATTCAGTACTTC. This encodes CASSFRSGGAGLGVAKNIQYF. The chain couples TRBV12-3 or TRBV12-4 to TRBJ2-4; 11 bases line up with TRBD2. With V trimmed by 3 bases and J by 1 base, 17 bases remained unmatched. The length of the CDR3 is 21 residues.

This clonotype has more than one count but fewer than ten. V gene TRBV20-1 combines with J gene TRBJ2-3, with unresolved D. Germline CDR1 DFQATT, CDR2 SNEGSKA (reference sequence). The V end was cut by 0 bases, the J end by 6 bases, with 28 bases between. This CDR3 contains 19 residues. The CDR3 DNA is TGCAGTGCTAGAGATAGGGCGCCCGGCCGCCCTCGTCCCGTGGATACGCAGTATTTT. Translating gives CSARDRAPGRPRPVDTQYF.

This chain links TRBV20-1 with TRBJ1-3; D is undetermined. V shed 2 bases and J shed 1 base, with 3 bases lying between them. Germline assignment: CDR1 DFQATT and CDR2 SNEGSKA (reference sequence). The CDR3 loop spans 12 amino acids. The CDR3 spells CSARTSGNTIYF. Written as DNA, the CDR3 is TGCAGTGCTAGAACTTCTGGAAACACCATATATTTT.

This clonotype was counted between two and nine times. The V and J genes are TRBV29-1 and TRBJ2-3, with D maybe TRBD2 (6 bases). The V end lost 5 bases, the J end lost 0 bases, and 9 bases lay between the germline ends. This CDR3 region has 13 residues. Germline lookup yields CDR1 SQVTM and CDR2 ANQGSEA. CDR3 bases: TGCAGCGTTCGGCGGGATAGCACAGATACGCAGTATTTT. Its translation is CSVRRDSTDTQYF.

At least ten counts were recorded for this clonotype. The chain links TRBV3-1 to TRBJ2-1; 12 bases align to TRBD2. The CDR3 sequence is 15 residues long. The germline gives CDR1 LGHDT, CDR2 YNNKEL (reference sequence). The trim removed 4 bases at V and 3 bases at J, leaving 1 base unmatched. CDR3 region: CASSPTSGGYNEQFF. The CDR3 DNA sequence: TGTGCCAGCAGCCCGACTAGCGGGGGCTACAATGAGCAGTTCTTC.

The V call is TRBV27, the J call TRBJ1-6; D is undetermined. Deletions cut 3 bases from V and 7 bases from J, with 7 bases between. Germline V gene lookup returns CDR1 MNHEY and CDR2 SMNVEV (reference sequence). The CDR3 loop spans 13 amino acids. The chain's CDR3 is CASSLSKNSPLHF. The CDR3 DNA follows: TGTGCCAGCAGTTTGTCGAAGAATTCACCCCTCCACTTT.

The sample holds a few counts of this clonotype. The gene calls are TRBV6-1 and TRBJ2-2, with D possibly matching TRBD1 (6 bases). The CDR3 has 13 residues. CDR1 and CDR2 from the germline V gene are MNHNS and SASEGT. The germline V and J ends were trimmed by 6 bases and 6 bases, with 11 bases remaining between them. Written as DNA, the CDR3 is TGTGCCAGCAGGCACAGGGACCCCGGGGAGCTGTTTTTT. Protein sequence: CASRHRDPGELFF.

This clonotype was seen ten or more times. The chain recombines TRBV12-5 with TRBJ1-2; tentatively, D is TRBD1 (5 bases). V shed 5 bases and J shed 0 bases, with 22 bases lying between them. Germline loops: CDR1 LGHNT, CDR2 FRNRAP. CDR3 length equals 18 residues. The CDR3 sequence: CASGRAGDGGFANYGYTF. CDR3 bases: TGTGCTAGTGGTCGCGCCGGGGACGGAGGCTTCGCTAACTATGGCTACACCTTC.

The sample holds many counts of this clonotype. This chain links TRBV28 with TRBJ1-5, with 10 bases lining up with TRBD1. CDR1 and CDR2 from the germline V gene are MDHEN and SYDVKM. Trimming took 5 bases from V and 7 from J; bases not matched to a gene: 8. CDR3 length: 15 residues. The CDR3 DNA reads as TGTGCCAGCAGTCTACGGACAGGGGGAGTACAGCCCCAGCATTTT. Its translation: CASSLRTGGVQPQHF.

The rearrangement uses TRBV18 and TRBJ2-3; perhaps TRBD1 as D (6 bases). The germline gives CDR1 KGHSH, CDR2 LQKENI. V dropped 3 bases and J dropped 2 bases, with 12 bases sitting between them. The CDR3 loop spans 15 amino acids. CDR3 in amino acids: CASSPRTAATDTQYF. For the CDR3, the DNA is TGTGCCAGCTCACCGAGGACAGCGGCCACAGATACGCAGTATTTT.

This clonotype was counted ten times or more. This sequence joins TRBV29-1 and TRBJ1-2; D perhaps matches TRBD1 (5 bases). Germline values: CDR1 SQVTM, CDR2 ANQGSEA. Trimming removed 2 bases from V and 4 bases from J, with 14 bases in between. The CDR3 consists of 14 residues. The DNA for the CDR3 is TGCAGCGTTGAAACTGGGCAGGGAGGCTATGGCTACACCTTC. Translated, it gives CSVETGQGGYGYTF.

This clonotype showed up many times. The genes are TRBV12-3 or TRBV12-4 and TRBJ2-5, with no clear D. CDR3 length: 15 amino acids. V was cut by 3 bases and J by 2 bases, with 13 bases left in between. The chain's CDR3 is CASSFLGRRQETQYF. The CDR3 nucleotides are TGTGCCAGCAGTTTTTTAGGACGTCGACAAGAGACCCAGTACTTC.

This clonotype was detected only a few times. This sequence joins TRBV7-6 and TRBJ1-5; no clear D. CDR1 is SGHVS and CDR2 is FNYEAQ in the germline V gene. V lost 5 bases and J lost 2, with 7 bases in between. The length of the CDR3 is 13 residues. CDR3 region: CASSQGGNQPQHF. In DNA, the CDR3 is TGTGCCAGCAGCCAAGGAGGCAATCAGCCCCAGCATTTT.

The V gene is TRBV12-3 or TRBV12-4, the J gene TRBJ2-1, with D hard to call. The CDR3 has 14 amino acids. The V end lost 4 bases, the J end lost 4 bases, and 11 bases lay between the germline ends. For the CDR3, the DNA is TGTGCCAGCAGTTCCGGTGGCGGATACAATGAGCAGTTCTTC. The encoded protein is CASSSGGGYNEQFF.

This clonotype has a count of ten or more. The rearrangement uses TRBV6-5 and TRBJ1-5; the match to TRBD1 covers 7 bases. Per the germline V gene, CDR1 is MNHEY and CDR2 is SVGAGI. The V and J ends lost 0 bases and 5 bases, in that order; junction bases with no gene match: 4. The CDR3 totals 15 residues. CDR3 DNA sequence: TGTGCCAGCAGTTACTCAGAGGGGGCCGATCAGCCCCAGCATTTT. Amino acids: CASSYSEGADQPQHF.

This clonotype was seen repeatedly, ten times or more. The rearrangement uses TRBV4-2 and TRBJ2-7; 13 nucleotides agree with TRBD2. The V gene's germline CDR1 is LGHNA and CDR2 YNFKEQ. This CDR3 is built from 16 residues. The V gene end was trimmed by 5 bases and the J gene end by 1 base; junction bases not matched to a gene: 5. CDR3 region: CASSRGLAGESYEQYF. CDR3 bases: TGTGCCAGCAGCAGAGGACTAGCGGGAGAGTCCTACGAGCAGTACTTC.

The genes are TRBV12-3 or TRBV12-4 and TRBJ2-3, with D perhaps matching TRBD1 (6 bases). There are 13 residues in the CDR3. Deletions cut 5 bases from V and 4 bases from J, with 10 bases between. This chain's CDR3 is CASSPTGSDTQYF. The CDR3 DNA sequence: TGTGCCAGCAGTCCGACAGGTTCAGATACGCAGTATTTT.

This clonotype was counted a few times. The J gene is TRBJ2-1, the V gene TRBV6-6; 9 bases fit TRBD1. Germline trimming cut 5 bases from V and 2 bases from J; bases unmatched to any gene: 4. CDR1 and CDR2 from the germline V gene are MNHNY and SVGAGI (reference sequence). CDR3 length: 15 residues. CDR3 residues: CASSPGQGAYNEQFF. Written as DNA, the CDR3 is TGTGCCAGCAGTCCGGGACAGGGTGCCTACAATGAGCAGTTCTTC.